The 5 T cell receptor beta chains given below trace back to one sample, sequenced in a study of cytomegalovirus exposure and HLA in healthy donors. A multiplex PCR was run with 60 Vbeta primers and 13 Jbeta primers. TCRdb's copy holds only in-frame clones and misses some; the assay was immunoSEQ multiplex PCR. The data contain under 150,000 clones, about three quarters of them singletons. The source material was PBMCs. These TCRs come from a human donor in good health.

The chain links TRBV19 to TRBJ2-1; 10 bases match TRBD2. The CDR3 sequence is 15 residues long. Germline V lookup: CDR1 LNHDA, CDR2 SQIVND (reference sequence). V shed 2 bases, J shed 7 bases, and the junction held 5 bases outside the gene matches. CDR3 sequence reads: CASSITAGGSNEQFF. DNA for the CDR3: TGTGCCAGTAGTATAACAGCGGGGGGGTCTAATGAGCAGTTCTTC.

The chain carries TRBV4-2 and TRBJ2-7, with TRBD1 identical over 7 bases. CDR3 length equals 12 residues. The V segment lost 4 bases and the J segment 6 bases; nucleotides outside the gene matches: 3. From germline, CDR1 is LGHNA and CDR2 YNFKEQ. CDR3 residues: CASSLYRGEQYF. The DNA for the CDR3 is TGTGCCAGCAGCCTGTACAGGGGCGAGCAGTACTTC.

J is TRBJ1-4 and V is TRBV18; no clear D. Per germline, CDR1 KGHSH and CDR2 LQKENI. The CDR3 is 16 amino acids. The V and J ends lost 3 bases and 0 bases respectively, with 11 bases between them. DNA of the CDR3: TGTGCCAGCTCACCTCGCGAGGCTACAACTAATGAAAAACTGTTTTTT. Protein: CASSPREATTNEKLFF.

This clone turned up a few times. The V gene is TRBV7-8, the J gene TRBJ2-5, with no clear D. The germline V gene encodes CDR1 SGHVS and CDR2 FQNEAQ. V dropped 7 bases and J dropped 3 bases, with 9 bases sitting between them. The CDR3 consists of 12 residues. DNA of the CDR3: TGTGCCAGCACCCCCTACGAAGAGACCCAGTACTTC. It codes for CASTPYEETQYF.

This chain connects TRBV6-1 to TRBJ1-2; D not resolved. Per germline, CDR1 MNHNS and CDR2 SASEGT. The CDR3 spans 14 residues. Trimming pared 8 bases from V and 6 bases from J, leaving 19 bases between. CDR3 coding DNA: TGTGCCAGCGGAGACCGCGGTTATTACGATGGCTACACCTTC. Translated, it gives CASGDRGYYDGYTF.